This T cell receptor (beta chain) emerged from a study of human T cells and chemical hapten exposure. Study at large: Alopecia areata, totalis or universalis was found in mostly female patients. Minor volume differences among pooled libraries chiefly drove per-sample TCR yield variation. Points from the study as a whole: Expanded TCRs produced significantly more large CDR3 similarity clusters than controls did.

Authors' processing steps: A per-sample median of about 100,000 TCRs was observed, with counts ranging from 23,224 to 690,600. TCRdb passed the RACE reads through MiXCR, listing each CDR3 protein once. V and J calls and clone size were set by TCRdb, not the authors. The sample carries more than 110,000 distinct CDR3 sequences, approximately 10% recorded once. This sample's time point: patch test 2, 6 weeks after DPC sensitization. As to treatment: therapeutic diphenylcyclopropenone sensitization with weekly scalp DPC. The CDR3 covers 16 residues. Germline CDR1 and CDR2: MNHEY and SVGEGT. Trimming shortened V by 0 bases and J by 1 base, and 13 bases separated the two germline ends. This clonotype was counted between two and nine times. What it recognizes is unknown.

V usage is TRBV6-2 or TRBV6-3 and J usage is TRBJ2-7; D is possibly TRBD1 (6 bases). The sequencing used whole blood, collected in connection with sensitization to the hapten diphenylcyclopropenone (DPC). This TCR came from a woman between 50 and 59 years old with alopecia areata. Some clones in this sample may be carry-over from other donors' samples. CDR3 amino acids: CASSYSRQGPSYEQYF. The CDR3 DNA is TGTGCCAGCAGTTACTCGAGGCAGGGGCCATCCTACGAGCAGTACTTC.